This T cell receptor beta chain is from a study of blood T cell repertoires in COVID-19. Background on the study: Samples of COVID-19 (acute and convalescent) were obtained from the United States, Italy and Spain. PBMCs, B-cell-depleted T cells, or T cells provided the cDNA or gDNA that made up the material.

CDR1 and CDR2 from the germline V gene are SEHNR and FQNEAQ (reference sequence). This CDR3 is 18 amino acids long. Trimming pared 1 base from V and 0 bases from J, leaving 17 bases between. The study drew participants aged roughly 18 to 95 years from 20 to 30 US areas. Authors' processing steps: Counts of nucleated cells, estimated from reference gene primer amplification, were obtained. The table came from immunoSEQ multiplex PCR; TCRdb's copy has only in-frame clones and leaves some out. V and J calls and clone size are as listed in that table; D and trimming were resolved from the DNA. Among about 180,000 clones listed, over 75% were seen once.

The sequenced material came from PBMCs or T cells enriched from blood (not recorded which). The chain uses TRBV7-9 and TRBJ2-3, with D maybe TRBD1 (6 bases). The source is a woman in her forties with acute COVID-19. This CDR3 reads CASSLGDNLYPSTDTQYF. The CDR3 DNA reads TGTGCCAGCAGCTTAGGGGACAACTTATACCCTAGCACAGATACGCAGTATTTT.